This is a list of T cell receptor beta chains from one sample in a study of tumor and adjacent non-tumor tissue in lung cancer. TCRdb analysed the multiplex PCR reads with MiXCR anew, one entry per CDR3 protein. The table includes 220,000 or so distinct CDR3 sequences, approximately 74% detected once. The sequenced material came from lung tumor tissue. These receptors all stem from a man between 60 and 75 years old with non-small cell lung cancer. Both conserved end residues are part of each CDR3. The order of the fields is clone size, D gene, V gene, J gene, CDR3 DNA, CDR3 protein. A D gene is named only where the DNA matches it firmly. Clone sizes are given selectively: once, few, many, or a class where the clone is expanded.

clone_size: NA; d_call: NA; v_call: TRBV11-2; j_call: TRBJ1-3; cdr3_nt: TGTGTCAGCAGCTTAGACCGGAGCTCTGTAAACACCATATATTTT; cdr3_aa: CVSSLDRSSVNTIYF
clone_size: few; d_call: TRBD2; v_call: TRBV4-2; j_call: TRBJ2-3; cdr3_nt: TGTGCCAGCAGCCAAACCGGGACTAGCGGGAGCAATACGCAGTATTTT; cdr3_aa: CASSQTGTSGSNTQYF
clone_size: NA; d_call: NA; v_call: TRBV20-1; j_call: TRBJ2-1; cdr3_nt: TGCAGTGCTAGAGATGGGGGGGGGGCTATCAATGAGCAGTTCTTC; cdr3_aa: CSARDGGGAINEQFF
clone_size: many; d_call: TRBD1; v_call: TRBV29-1; j_call: TRBJ2-2; cdr3_nt: TGCAGCGTTGGTGAGGACAGGGCCACCGGGGAGCTGTTTTTT; cdr3_aa: CSVGEDRATGELFF
clone_size: NA; d_call: NA; v_call: TRBV24-1; j_call: TRBJ2-3; cdr3_nt: TGTGCCACCAGTGTTGGGAGCGCAGATACGCAGTATTTT; cdr3_aa: CATSVGSADTQYF
clone_size: NA; d_call: TRBD1; v_call: TRBV6-6; j_call: TRBJ1-2; cdr3_nt: TGTGCCAGCAGTCCCGTGGGACAGGGTAGGGATGGCTACACCTTC; cdr3_aa: CASSPVGQGRDGYTF
clone_size: NA; d_call: TRBD2; v_call: TRBV11-1; j_call: TRBJ2-1; cdr3_nt: TGTGCCAGCAGCTTATCTCGGCTAGCGGAAGGCAACAATGAGCACCTCTTC; cdr3_aa: CASSLSRLAEGNNEHLF
clone_size: many; d_call: NA; v_call: TRBV12-3/TRBV12-4; j_call: TRBJ1-2; cdr3_nt: TGTGCCAGCAGTTTTGGGCAGGCCAGGGACTATGGCTACACCTTC; cdr3_aa: CASSFGQARDYGYTF
clone_size: few; d_call: TRBD1; v_call: TRBV20-1; j_call: TRBJ2-1; cdr3_nt: TGCAGTGCTAGCCCGGGACAGGGGGCCTACGAGCAGTTCTTC; cdr3_aa: CSASPGQGAYEQFF
clone_size: few; d_call: TRBD2; v_call: TRBV7-2; j_call: TRBJ2-2; cdr3_nt: TGTGCCAGCAGCTTAGCAAGGACTAGCGGGGGTTCCGGGGAGCTGTTTTTT; cdr3_aa: CASSLARTSGGSGELFF
clone_size: many; d_call: TRBD1; v_call: TRBV20-1; j_call: TRBJ1-1; cdr3_nt: TGCAGTGCTCCCGGGACAGGGCTGAACACTGAAGCTTTCTTT; cdr3_aa: CSAPGTGLNTEAFF
clone_size: NA; d_call: TRBD2; v_call: TRBV5-5; j_call: TRBJ2-3; cdr3_nt: TGTGCCAGCAGCTTGTTGCGGGGGGGCACGGATACGCAGTATTTT; cdr3_aa: CASSLLRGGTDTQYF
clone_size: NA; d_call: TRBD2; v_call: TRBV20-1; j_call: TRBJ2-3; cdr3_nt: TGCAGTGCGTTCGCCGGGACTAGCGGGTCTCGCACAGATACGCAGTATTTT; cdr3_aa: CSAFAGTSGSRTDTQYF
clone_size: NA; d_call: NA; v_call: TRBV11-2; j_call: TRBJ1-1; cdr3_nt: NA; cdr3_aa: CATSLVGRGTEAFF
clone_size: NA; d_call: TRBD2; v_call: TRBV6-2/TRBV6-3; j_call: TRBJ2-3; cdr3_nt: TGTGCCAGCAGTCAAGGACTAGCGGGGGGTATAGATACGCAATATTTT; cdr3_aa: CASSQGLAGGIDTQYF
clone_size: NA; d_call: NA; v_call: TRBV6-2/TRBV6-3; j_call: TRBJ2-7; cdr3_nt: TGTGCCAGTAGTCCCGGGAGATTCTACGAGCACTACTTC; cdr3_aa: CASSPGRFYEHYF
clone_size: NA; d_call: NA; v_call: TRBV11-2; j_call: TRBJ1-5; cdr3_nt: TGTGCCAGCAGCAGTAAACAGGGTAAGCCCCAGCATTTT; cdr3_aa: CASSSKQGKPQHF
clone_size: NA; d_call: TRBD2; v_call: TRBV12-5; j_call: TRBJ2-7; cdr3_nt: TGTGTTGGTGCCTCCTCGAGCGGGAGTGCCTACGAGCAGTACTTC; cdr3_aa: CVGASSSGSAYEQYF
clone_size: few; d_call: NA; v_call: TRBV5-1; j_call: TRBJ1-4; cdr3_nt: TGCGCCAGCAGCCCGACAGCGAACAATGAAAAACTGTTTTTT; cdr3_aa: CASSPTANNEKLFF
clone_size: NA; d_call: TRBD2; v_call: TRBV5-1; j_call: TRBJ2-3; cdr3_nt: TGCGCCAGCAGCTTGGTTGCGGGAGCGAAAGATACGCAGTATTTC; cdr3_aa: CASSLVAGAKDTQYF
clone_size: many; d_call: NA; v_call: TRBV11-2; j_call: TRBJ2-3; cdr3_nt: TGTGCCAGCAGCTTCGGGGTAGGACGCACAGATACGCAGTATTTT; cdr3_aa: CASSFGVGRTDTQYF
clone_size: NA; d_call: TRBD2; v_call: TRBV5-4; j_call: TRBJ2-3; cdr3_nt: TGTGCCAGCAGCTCTAGCGGGAGGGGGACAGATACGCAGTATTTT; cdr3_aa: CASSSSGRGTDTQYF
clone_size: once; d_call: NA; v_call: TRBV4-3; j_call: TRBJ2-7; cdr3_nt: TGCGCCACCAGCCAAGATAGGGGCGGGAAACAGTACGAGCAGTACTTC; cdr3_aa: CATSQDRGGKQYEQYF
clone_size: NA; d_call: NA; v_call: TRBV24-1; j_call: TRBJ1-2; cdr3_nt: TGTGCCACCAGTGATACCGGACGGTCCACATATGGCTACACCTTC; cdr3_aa: CATSDTGRSTYGYTF
clone_size: many; d_call: NA; v_call: TRBV20-1; j_call: TRBJ2-3; cdr3_nt: TGCAGTGCAACGTCCAGCACAGATACGCAGTATTTT; cdr3_aa: CSATSSTDTQYF
clone_size: once; d_call: NA; v_call: TRBV20-1; j_call: TRBJ1-2; cdr3_nt: TGCAGTGCTCCCTCCCAGGGTTTGTATGGCTACACCTTC; cdr3_aa: CSAPSQGLYGYTF
clone_size: NA; d_call: TRBD1; v_call: TRBV28; j_call: TRBJ2-7; cdr3_nt: TGTGCCGGCAGTTTACTGGACAGGGCCTCCTACGAGCAGTACTTC; cdr3_aa: CAGSLLDRASYEQYF
clone_size: few; d_call: TRBD1; v_call: TRBV13; j_call: TRBJ2-6; cdr3_nt: TGTGCCAGCAGCCCCTACAGGGGGCCCGGGGCCAACGTCCTGACTTTC; cdr3_aa: CASSPYRGPGANVLTF
clone_size: NA; d_call: NA; v_call: TRBV20-1; j_call: TRBJ2-1; cdr3_nt: TGCAGCGCAAGCCCCTGTGTCCCCCGGGTAAATGAGCAGTTCTTC; cdr3_aa: CSASPCVPRVNEQFF
clone_size: NA; d_call: NA; v_call: TRBV11-3; j_call: TRBJ2-1; cdr3_nt: TGTGCCGGTAGCTTAAAGTCCGCCAATGAGCAGTTCTTC; cdr3_aa: CAGSLKSANEQFF
clone_size: NA; d_call: NA; v_call: TRBV5-8; j_call: TRBJ1-5; cdr3_nt: TGTGCTAGCGGCTTGCAACAGAAGCCCCAGCATTTT; cdr3_aa: CASGLQQKPQHF
clone_size: many; d_call: TRBD2; v_call: TRBV4-3; j_call: TRBJ2-1; cdr3_nt: TGCGCCAGCAGCCAAGGTGCGGGAGGGTACAATGAGCAGTTCTTC; cdr3_aa: CASSQGAGGYNEQFF
clone_size: NA; d_call: NA; v_call: TRBV11-2; j_call: TRBJ2-7; cdr3_nt: TGTGCCAGCAGATTAGCTGGGCGCGAGCAGTACTTC; cdr3_aa: CASRLAGREQYF
clone_size: NA; d_call: NA; v_call: TRBV11-2; j_call: TRBJ2-2; cdr3_nt: TGTGCCAGCATCAATACCTGGGGCGGGGTGCTGTTTTTT; cdr3_aa: CASINTWGGVLFF
clone_size: once; d_call: NA; v_call: TRBV20-1; j_call: TRBJ1-2; cdr3_nt: TGCAGTGCTAGGAGGTCCTATGGCTACATCTTC; cdr3_aa: CSARRSYGYIF
clone_size: few; d_call: NA; v_call: TRBV7-8; j_call: TRBJ2-7; cdr3_nt: TGTGCCAGCAGCCCCCGACACAGGACGTACGAGCAGTACTTC; cdr3_aa: CASSPRHRTYEQYF
clone_size: few; d_call: TRBD1; v_call: TRBV4-3; j_call: TRBJ2-7; cdr3_nt: TGCGCCAGCAGCCAAGATTACGGGACAGGGGGACACGAGCAGTACTTC; cdr3_aa: CASSQDYGTGGHEQYF
clone_size: many; d_call: NA; v_call: TRBV20-1; j_call: TRBJ2-3; cdr3_nt: TGCAGCGGGGACCGGGGCTCGACCACAGATACGCAGTATTTT; cdr3_aa: CSGDRGSTTDTQYF
clone_size: NA; d_call: NA; v_call: TRBV5-1; j_call: TRBJ1-4; cdr3_nt: TGCGCCATCAGCTTGGAAGGGATTAGAGGGGAAAAACTGTTTTTT; cdr3_aa: CAISLEGIRGEKLFF
clone_size: many; d_call: NA; v_call: TRBV20-1; j_call: TRBJ1-5; cdr3_nt: TGCAGTGCTCAACAGGGAAATCAGCCCCAGCATTTT; cdr3_aa: CSAQQGNQPQHF
clone_size: many; d_call: NA; v_call: TRBV24-1; j_call: TRBJ1-5; cdr3_nt: TGTGCCACCAGTGATAGGGGAACCAATCAGCCCCAGCATTTT; cdr3_aa: CATSDRGTNQPQHF
clone_size: once; d_call: NA; v_call: TRBV20-1; j_call: TRBJ1-4; cdr3_nt: TGCAGTGCTCTCGGGGGGTGGAATCAAAAACTGTTTTTT; cdr3_aa: CSALGGWNQKLFF
clone_size: NA; d_call: TRBD2; v_call: TRBV10-1; j_call: TRBJ2-7; cdr3_nt: TGCACCAGCAGTGAGTCTAGCGGACCCTCCTACGCGCAGTACTTC; cdr3_aa: CTSSESSGPSYAQYF
clone_size: few; d_call: TRBD2; v_call: TRBV9; j_call: TRBJ2-3; cdr3_nt: TGTGCTAGCAGTGAGCGGGGGGGCCAGGTAGATACGCAGTATTTT; cdr3_aa: CASSERGGQVDTQYF
clone_size: many; d_call: TRBD2; v_call: TRBV12-3/TRBV12-4; j_call: TRBJ2-2; cdr3_nt: TGTGCCAGCAGTTTACTCTGGGGGAGGGAGACCGGGGAGCTGTTTTTT; cdr3_aa: CASSLLWGRETGELFF
clone_size: NA; d_call: NA; v_call: TRBV6-2/TRBV6-3; j_call: TRBJ2-7; cdr3_nt: TGTGCCAGCAGTGTTACTCGTCCACTCCCCTACGAGCAGTACTTC; cdr3_aa: CASSVTRPLPYEQYF
clone_size: few; d_call: TRBD1; v_call: TRBV5-5; j_call: TRBJ1-4; cdr3_nt: TGTGCCAGGAGCTCTACCGGGACAGGGGCGTCCAATGAAAAACTGTTTTTT; cdr3_aa: CARSSTGTGASNEKLFF
clone_size: many; d_call: NA; v_call: TRBV29-1; j_call: TRBJ1-1; cdr3_nt: TGCAGCGCCGGGAGGAACACTGAAGCTTTCTTT; cdr3_aa: CSAGRNTEAFF
clone_size: NA; d_call: TRBD2; v_call: TRBV29-1; j_call: TRBJ2-3; cdr3_nt: TGCGGCGTTGCAATTGTAGCGGGAGGGACAGATACGCAGTATTTT; cdr3_aa: CGVAIVAGGTDTQYF
clone_size: NA; d_call: NA; v_call: TRBV29-1; j_call: TRBJ2-6; cdr3_nt: TGCAGCGTTGAAGCTCCCGGGCCTGGAACCAACGTCCTGACTTTC; cdr3_aa: CSVEAPGPGTNVLTF
clone_size: many; d_call: NA; v_call: TRBV20-1; j_call: TRBJ2-3; cdr3_nt: TGCAGTGCTAGAGTTAGTCTGAAAACAGATACGCAGTATTTT; cdr3_aa: CSARVSLKTDTQYF
clone_size: NA; d_call: TRBD1; v_call: TRBV12-3/TRBV12-4; j_call: TRBJ2-2; cdr3_nt: TGTGCCAGCAGAGAGGGGGCAAGAACAGGGGAGCTGTTTTTT; cdr3_aa: CASREGARTGELFF
clone_size: NA; d_call: NA; v_call: TRBV6-1; j_call: TRBJ1-6; cdr3_nt: TGTGCCAGCAGTGAAGTAGTATATAATTCACACCTCCACTTT; cdr3_aa: CASSEVVYNSHLHF
clone_size: NA; d_call: TRBD2; v_call: TRBV4-3; j_call: TRBJ2-3; cdr3_nt: TGCGCCAGCAGTCAATCTAGCGGGGGAGGCACAGATACGCAGTATTTT; cdr3_aa: CASSQSSGGGTDTQYF
clone_size: NA; d_call: NA; v_call: TRBV4-3; j_call: TRBJ2-1; cdr3_nt: TGCGCCAGCAGCCACCCTAAGGGGAATGAGCAGTTCTTC; cdr3_aa: CASSHPKGNEQFF
clone_size: NA; d_call: NA; v_call: TRBV12-3/TRBV12-4; j_call: TRBJ2-7; cdr3_nt: TGTGCCAGCAGTTTCCGGGACCTGAGCTACTACGAGCAGTACTTC; cdr3_aa: CASSFRDLSYYEQYF
clone_size: NA; d_call: NA; v_call: TRBV12-3/TRBV12-4; j_call: TRBJ2-2; cdr3_nt: TGTGCCAGCTGTTTGGTAGGGACCAACACCGGGGAGCTGTTTTTT; cdr3_aa: CASCLVGTNTGELFF
clone_size: NA; d_call: NA; v_call: TRBV4-1; j_call: TRBJ1-2; cdr3_nt: TGCGCCAGCAACCAAGATTTGACCGTACACTATGGCTACACCTTC; cdr3_aa: CASNQDLTVHYGYTF
clone_size: few; d_call: NA; v_call: TRBV10-2; j_call: TRBJ1-1; cdr3_nt: TGCGCCAGCAGTTTCGCCACTGAAGCTTTCTTT; cdr3_aa: CASSFATEAFF
clone_size: few; d_call: NA; v_call: TRBV5-6; j_call: TRBJ2-3; cdr3_nt: TGTGCCAGCAGCCGGGGGAGGGGGCAAGATACGCAGTATTTT; cdr3_aa: CASSRGRGQDTQYF